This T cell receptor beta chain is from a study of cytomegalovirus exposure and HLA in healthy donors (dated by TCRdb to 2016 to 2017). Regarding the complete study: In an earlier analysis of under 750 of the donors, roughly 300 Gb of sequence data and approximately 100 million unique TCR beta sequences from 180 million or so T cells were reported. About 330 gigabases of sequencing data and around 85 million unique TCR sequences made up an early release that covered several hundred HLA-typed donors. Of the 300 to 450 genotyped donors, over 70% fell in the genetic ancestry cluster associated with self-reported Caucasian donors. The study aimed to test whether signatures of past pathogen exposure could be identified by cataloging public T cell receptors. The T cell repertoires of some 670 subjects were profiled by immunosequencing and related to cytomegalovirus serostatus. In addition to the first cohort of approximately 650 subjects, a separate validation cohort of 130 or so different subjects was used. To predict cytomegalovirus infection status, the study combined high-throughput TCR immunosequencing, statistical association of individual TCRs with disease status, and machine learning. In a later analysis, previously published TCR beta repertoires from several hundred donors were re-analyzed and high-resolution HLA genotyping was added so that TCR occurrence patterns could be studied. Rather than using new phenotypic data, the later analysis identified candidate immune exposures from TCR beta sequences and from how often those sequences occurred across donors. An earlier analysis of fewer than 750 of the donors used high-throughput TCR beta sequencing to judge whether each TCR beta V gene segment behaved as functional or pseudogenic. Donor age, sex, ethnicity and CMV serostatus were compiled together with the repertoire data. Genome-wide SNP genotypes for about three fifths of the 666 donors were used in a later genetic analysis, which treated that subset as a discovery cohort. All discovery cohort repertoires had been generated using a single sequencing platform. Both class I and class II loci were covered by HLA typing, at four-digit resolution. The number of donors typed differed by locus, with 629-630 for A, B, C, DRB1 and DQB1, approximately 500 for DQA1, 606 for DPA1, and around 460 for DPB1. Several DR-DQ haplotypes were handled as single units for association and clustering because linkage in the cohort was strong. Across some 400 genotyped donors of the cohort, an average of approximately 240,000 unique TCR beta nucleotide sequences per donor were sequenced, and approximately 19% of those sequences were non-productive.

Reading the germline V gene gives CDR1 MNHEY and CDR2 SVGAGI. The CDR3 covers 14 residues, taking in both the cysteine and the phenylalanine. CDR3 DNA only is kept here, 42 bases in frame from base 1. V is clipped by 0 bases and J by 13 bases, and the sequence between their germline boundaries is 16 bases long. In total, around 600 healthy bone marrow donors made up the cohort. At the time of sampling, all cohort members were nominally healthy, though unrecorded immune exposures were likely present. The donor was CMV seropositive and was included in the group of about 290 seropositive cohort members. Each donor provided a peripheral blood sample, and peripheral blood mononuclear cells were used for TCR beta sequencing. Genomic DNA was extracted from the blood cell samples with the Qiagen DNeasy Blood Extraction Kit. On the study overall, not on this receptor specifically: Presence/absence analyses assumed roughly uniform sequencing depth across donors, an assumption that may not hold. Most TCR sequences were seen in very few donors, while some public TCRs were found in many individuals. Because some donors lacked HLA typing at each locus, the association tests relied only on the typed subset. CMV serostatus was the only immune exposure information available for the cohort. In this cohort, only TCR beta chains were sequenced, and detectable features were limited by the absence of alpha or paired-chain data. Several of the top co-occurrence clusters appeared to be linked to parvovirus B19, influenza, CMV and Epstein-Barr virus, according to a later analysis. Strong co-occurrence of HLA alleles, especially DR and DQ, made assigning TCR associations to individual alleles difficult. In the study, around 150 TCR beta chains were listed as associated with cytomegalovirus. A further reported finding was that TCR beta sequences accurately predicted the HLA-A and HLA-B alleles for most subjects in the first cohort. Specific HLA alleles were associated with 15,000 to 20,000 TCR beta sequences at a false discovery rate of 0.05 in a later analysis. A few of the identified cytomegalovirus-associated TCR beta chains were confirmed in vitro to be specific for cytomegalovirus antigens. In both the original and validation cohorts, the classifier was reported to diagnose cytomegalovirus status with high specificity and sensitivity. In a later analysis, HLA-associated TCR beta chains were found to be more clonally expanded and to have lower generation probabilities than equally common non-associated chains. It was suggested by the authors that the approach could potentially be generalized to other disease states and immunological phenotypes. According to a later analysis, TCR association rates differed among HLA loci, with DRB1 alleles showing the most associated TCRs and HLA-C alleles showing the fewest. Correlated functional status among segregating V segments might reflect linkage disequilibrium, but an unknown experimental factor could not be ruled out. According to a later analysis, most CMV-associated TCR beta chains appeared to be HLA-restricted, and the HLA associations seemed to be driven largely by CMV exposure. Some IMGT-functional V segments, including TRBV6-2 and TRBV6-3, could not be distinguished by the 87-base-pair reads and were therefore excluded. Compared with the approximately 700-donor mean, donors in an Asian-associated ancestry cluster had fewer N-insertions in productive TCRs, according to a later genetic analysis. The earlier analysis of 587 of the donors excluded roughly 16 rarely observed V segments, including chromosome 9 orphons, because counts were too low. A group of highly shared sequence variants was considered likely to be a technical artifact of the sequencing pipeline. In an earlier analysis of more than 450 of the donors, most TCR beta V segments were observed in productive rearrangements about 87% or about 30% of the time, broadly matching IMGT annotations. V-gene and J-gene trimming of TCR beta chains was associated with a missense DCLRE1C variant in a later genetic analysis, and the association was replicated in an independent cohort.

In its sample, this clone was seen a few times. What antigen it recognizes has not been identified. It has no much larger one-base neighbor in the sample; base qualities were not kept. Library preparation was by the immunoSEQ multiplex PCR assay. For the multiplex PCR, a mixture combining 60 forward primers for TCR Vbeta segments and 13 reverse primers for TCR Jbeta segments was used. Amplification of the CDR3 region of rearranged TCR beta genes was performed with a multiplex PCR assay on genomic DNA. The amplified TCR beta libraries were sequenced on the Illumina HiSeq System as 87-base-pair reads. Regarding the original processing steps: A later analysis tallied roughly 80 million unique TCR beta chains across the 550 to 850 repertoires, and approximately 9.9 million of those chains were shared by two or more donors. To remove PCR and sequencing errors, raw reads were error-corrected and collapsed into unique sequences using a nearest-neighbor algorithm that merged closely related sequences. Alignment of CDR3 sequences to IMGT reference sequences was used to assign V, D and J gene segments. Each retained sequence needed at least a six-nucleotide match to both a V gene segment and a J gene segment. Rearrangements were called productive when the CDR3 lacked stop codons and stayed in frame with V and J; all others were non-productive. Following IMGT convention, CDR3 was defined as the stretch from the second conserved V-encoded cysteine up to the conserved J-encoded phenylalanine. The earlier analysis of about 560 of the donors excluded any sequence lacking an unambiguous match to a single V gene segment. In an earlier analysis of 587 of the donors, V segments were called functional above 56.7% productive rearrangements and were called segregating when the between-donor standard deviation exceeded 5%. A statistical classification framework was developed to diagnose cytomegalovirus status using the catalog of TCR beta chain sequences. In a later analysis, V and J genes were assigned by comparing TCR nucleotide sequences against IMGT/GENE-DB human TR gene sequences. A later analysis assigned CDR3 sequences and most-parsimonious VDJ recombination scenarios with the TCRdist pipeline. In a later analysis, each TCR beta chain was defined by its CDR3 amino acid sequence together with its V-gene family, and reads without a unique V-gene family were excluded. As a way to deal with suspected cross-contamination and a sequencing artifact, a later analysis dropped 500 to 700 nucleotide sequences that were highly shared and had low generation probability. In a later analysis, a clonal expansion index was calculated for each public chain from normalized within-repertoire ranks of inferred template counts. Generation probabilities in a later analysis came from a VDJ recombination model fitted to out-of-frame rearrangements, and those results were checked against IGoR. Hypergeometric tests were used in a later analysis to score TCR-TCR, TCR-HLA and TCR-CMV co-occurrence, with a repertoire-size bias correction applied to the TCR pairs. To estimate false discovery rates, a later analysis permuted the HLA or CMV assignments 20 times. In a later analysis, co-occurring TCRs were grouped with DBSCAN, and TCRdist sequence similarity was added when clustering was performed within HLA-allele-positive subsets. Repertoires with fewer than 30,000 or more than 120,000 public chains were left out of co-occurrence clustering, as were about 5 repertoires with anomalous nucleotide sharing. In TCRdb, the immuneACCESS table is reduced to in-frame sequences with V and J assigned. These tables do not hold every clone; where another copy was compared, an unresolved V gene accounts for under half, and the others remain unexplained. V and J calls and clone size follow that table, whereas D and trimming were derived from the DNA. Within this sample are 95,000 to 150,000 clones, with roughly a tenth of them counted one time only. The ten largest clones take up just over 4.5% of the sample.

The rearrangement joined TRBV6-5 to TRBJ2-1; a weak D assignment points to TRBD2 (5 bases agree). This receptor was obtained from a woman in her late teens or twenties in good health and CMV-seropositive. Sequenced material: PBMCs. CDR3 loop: CASSYSSSGLDQFF. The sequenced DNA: TGTGCCAGCAGTTACTCGAGTTCCGGACTTGATCAGTTCTTC.